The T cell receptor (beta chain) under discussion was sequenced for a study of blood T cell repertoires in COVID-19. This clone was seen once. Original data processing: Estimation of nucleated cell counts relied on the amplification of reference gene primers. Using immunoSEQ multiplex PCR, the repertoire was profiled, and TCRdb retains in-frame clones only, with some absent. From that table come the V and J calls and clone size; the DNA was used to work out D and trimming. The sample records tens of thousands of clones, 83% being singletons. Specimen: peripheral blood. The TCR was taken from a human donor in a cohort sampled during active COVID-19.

In DNA form, the CDR3 reads TGTGCCAGTATGGAGAGTAGCTCCTACAATGAGCAGTTCTTC. Translation: CASMESSSYNEQFF. V usage is TRBV19 and J usage is TRBJ2-1, with unresolved D. Looked up from germline, CDR1 is LNHDA and CDR2 is SQIVND (reference sequence). V lost 7 bases and J lost 0, with 10 bases in between. This CDR3 is built from 14 residues.